Here is one T cell receptor (beta chain) with its context. Antigen specificity is unknown. The method was immunoSEQ multiplex PCR; TCRdb's version includes in-frame clones alone and lacks a portion of them. The sample shows about 1,900 clones, roughly half of them seen only once. This record comes from a study of STAT3 mutations in large granular lymphocyte leukemia. Study observations and caveats: In T-cell large granular lymphocyte leukemia, about half of patients showed multiple immunodominant subclonotypes.

The clonotype was recovered from a man between 60 and 75 years old with T-cell large granular lymphocyte leukemia. Some clones in this sample may be carry-over from other donors' samples. Material for sequencing was peripheral blood mononuclear cells.

Here the CDR3 DNA reads TGTGCCAGCAGCTTACAGGGGGCAGATGAAAAACTGTTTTTT. Protein product: CASSLQGADEKLFF. This rearrangement joins TRBV5-6 to TRBJ1-4; 9 bases align to TRBD1. The CDR3 is 14 amino acids. The junction had 2 bases not matched to a gene; V was cut back by 2 bases and J by 6 bases. The germline gives CDR1 SGHDT, CDR2 YYEEEE.